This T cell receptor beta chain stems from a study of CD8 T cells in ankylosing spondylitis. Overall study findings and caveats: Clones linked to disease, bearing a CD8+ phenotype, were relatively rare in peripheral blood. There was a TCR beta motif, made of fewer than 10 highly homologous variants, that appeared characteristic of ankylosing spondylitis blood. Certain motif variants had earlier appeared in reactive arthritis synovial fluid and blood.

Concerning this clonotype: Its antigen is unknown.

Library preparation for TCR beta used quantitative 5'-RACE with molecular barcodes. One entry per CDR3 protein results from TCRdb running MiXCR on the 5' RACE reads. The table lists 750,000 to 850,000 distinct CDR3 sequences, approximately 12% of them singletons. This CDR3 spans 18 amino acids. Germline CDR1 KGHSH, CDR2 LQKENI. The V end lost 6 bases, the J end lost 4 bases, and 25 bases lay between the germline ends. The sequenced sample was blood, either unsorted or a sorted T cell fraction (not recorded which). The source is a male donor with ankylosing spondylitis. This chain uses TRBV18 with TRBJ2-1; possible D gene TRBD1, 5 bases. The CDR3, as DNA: TGTGCCAGCTCCCTTCAGGGCCGTCGAGAAGGTCCATACAATGAGCAGTTCTTC. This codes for CASSLQGRREGPYNEQFF.